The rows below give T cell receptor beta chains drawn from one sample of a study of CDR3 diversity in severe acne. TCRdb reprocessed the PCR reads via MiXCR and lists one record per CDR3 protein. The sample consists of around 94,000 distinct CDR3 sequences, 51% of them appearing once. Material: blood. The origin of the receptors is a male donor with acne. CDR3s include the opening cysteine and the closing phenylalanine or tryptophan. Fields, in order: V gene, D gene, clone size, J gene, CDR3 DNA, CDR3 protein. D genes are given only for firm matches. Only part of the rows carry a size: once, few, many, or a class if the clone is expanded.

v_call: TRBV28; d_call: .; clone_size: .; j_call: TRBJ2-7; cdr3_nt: TGTGCCAGCAGTACCACGGGGCTACTCTACGAGCAGTACTTC; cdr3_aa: CASSTTGLLYEQYF
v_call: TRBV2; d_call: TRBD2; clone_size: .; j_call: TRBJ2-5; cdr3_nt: TGTGCCAGCAGCTCGCGAGGGGCGGGAGGTGGAGAGACCCAGTACTTC; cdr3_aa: CASSSRGAGGGETQYF
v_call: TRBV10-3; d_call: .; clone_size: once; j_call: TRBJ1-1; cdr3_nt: TGTGCCATCAGCGGTACAGTGAACACTGAAGCTTTCTTT; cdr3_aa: CAISGTVNTEAFF
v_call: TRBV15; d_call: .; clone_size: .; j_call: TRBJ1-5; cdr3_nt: TGTGCCACCAGCAGAAGGTTGGGCCCCGATCAGCCCCAGCATTTT; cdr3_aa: CATSRRLGPDQPQHF
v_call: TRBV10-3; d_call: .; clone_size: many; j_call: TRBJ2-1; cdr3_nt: TGTGCCATCAGCGAATACAGTAATGAGCAGTTCTTC; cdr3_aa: CAISEYSNEQFF
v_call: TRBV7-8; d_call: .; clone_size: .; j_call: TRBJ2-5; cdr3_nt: TGTGCCAGTAGTATCTCGGACTACCAAGAGACCCAGTACTTC; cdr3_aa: CASSISDYQETQYF
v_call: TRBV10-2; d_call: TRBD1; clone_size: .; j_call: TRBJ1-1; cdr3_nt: TGCGCCAGCAGTGGCCAATACAGGGGGCAAGCTTTCTTT; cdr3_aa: CASSGQYRGQAFF
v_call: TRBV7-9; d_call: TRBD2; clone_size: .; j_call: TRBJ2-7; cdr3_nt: TGTGCCAGCAGCTTAATGGGTAGCGGGAGGGTCCACGAGCAGTACTTC; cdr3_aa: CASSLMGSGRVHEQYF
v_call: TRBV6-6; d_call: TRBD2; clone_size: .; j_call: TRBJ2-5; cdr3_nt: TGTGCCAGCAGCCGGACTAGCGGTCTCGGAGAGACCCAGTACTTC; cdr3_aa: CASSRTSGLGETQYF
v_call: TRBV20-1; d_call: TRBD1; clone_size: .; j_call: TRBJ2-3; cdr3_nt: TGCAGTGCCTACCAGACAGGGAATGAGCAGTATTTT; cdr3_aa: CSAYQTGNEQYF
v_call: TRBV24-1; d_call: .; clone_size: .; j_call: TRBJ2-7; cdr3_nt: TGTGCCACCAGTGATTTGGTGGCAGCCGAGCAGTACTTC; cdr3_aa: CATSDLVAAEQYF
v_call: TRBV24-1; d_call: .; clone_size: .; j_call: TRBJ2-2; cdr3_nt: TGTGCCACCAGTGAGGGGGCCGGGGAGCTGTTTTTT; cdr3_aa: CATSEGAGELFF
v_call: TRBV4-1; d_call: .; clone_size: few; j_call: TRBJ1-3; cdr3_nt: TGCGCCAGCAGCCAAGAAAACGGGGGAAACACCATATATTTT; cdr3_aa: CASSQENGGNTIYF
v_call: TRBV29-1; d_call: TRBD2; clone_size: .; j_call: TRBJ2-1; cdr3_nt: TGCAGCGTTCTAGCGGGAGCCAATGAGCAGTTCTTC; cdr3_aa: CSVLAGANEQFF
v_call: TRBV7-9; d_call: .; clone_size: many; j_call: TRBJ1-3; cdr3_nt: TGTGCCAGCAGCTTAGATTACGGCAGAGGATCTGGAAACACCATATATTTT; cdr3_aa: CASSLDYGRGSGNTIYF
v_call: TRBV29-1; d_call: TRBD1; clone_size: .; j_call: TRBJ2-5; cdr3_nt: TGCAGCGTTGAACCGGGACAGGGATACTTC; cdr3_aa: CSVEPGQGYF
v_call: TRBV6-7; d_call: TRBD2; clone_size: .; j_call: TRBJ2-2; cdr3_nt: TGTGCCAGCAGTCCCACGGCTAGCGGGACCACCGGGGAGCTGTTTTTT; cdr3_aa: CASSPTASGTTGELFF
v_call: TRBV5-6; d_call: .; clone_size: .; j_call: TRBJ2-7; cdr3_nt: TGTGCCTGGAGCGTGGCGGGATGGAACTACGAGCAGTACTTC; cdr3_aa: CAWSVAGWNYEQYF
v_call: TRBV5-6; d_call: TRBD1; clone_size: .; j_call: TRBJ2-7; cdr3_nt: TGTGCCAGCAGCTTCCGGGACAGTCCCTACGAGCAGTACTTC; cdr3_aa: CASSFRDSPYEQYF
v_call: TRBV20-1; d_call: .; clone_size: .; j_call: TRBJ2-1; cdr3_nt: TGCAGTGCTAGAGGGCTAAGAGGGGGGCTAAATGAGCAGTTCTTC; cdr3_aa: CSARGLRGGLNEQFF
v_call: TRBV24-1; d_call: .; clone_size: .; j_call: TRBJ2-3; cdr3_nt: TGTGCCACCAGTGATTTGCGACAGGAGACAGATACGCAGTATTTT; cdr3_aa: CATSDLRQETDTQYF
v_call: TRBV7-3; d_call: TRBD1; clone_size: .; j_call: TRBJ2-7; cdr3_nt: TGTGCCAGCAGCTTAACTCCGGGACAGGGGAACTACGAGCAGTACTTC; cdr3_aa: CASSLTPGQGNYEQYF
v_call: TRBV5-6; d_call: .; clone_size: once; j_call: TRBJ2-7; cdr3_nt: TGTGTCAGCAGCCATCCCCTAGGACGGCAGACCCCGGCCTACGAGCAGTACTTC; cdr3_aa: CVSSHPLGRQTPAYEQYF
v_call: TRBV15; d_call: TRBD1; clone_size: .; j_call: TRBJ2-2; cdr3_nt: TGTGCCATCAGTCGACAGGGGGACACCGGGGAGCTGTTTTTT; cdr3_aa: CAISRQGDTGELFF
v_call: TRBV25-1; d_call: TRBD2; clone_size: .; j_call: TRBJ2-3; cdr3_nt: TGTGCCAGCAGTGAGCCTCTGGGGCGGGAGGGCCTTACAGATACGCAGTATTTT; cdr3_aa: CASSEPLGREGLTDTQYF
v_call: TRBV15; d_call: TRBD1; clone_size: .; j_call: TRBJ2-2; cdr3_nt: TGTGCCATCCAGAGTGGGACAGGGGGAACCGGGGAGCTGTTTTTT; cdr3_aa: CAIQSGTGGTGELFF
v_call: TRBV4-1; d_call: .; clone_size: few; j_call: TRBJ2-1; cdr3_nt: TGCGCCAGCAGCCAGTTGGACATCCTCTCCTACAATGAGCAGTTCTTC; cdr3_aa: CASSQLDILSYNEQFF
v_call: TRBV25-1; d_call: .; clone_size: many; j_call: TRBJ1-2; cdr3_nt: TGTGCCAGCAGCCACAGGGTAGGCTACACCTTC; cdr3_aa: CASSHRVGYTF
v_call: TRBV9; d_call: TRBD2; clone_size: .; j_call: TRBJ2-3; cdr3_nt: TGTGCCAGCAGCCACAGCGGGAGCAGAACAGATACGCAGTATTTT; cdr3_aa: CASSHSGSRTDTQYF
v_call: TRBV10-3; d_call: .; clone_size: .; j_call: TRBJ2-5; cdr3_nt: TGTGCCATCAGTGAGTCGACGGAGACCCAGTACTTC; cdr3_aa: CAISESTETQYF
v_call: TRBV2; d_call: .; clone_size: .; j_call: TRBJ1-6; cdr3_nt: TGTGCCAGCAGTGCGACAGCAAAAAGTCCCCACTTT; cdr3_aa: CASSATAKSPHF
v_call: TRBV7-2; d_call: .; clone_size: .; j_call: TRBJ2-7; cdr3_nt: TGTGCCAGCAGCTTAGACTTACCCTCCTACGAGCAGTACTTC; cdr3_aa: CASSLDLPSYEQYF
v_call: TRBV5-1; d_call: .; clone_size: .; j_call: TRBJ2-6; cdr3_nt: TGCGCCAGCAGCTACCCCCTTGGGGTCCTGACTTTC; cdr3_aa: CASSYPLGVLTF
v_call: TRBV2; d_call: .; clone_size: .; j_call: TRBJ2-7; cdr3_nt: TGTGCCAGCAGTGAATATTTAGAGTACGAGCAGTACTTC; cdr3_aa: CASSEYLEYEQYF
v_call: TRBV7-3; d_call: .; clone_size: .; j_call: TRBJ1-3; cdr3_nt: TGTGCCAGCAGCTTAAACAGTATGAACTATGGCTACACCATATATTTT; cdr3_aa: CASSLNSMNYGYTIYF
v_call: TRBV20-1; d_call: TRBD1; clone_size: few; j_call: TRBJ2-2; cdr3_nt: TGCAGTGCTAGCCTAAAGGGACAGCTATACAATGAGCAGTTTTTT; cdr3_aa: CSASLKGQLYNEQFF
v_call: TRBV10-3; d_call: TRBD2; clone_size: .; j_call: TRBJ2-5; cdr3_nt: TGTGCCATCAGGGCCGGGACTAGCGGGCAAGAGACCCAGTACTTC; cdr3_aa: CAIRAGTSGQETQYF
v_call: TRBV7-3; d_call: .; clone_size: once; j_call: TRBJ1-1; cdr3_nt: TGTGCCAGCAAGCCAGGGTCTAGCACTGAAGCTTTCTTT; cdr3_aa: CASKPGSSTEAFF
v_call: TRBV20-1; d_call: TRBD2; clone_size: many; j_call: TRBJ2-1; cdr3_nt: TGCAGTGCTAGAGGGGGGTGGGCGGGGGGCTCCTACAATGAGCAGTTCTTC; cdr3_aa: CSARGGWAGGSYNEQFF
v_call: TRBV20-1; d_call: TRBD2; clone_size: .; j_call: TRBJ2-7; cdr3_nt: TGCAGTGCCCCGGGACTAGCGGTCGCCTACGAGCAGTACTTC; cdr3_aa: CSAPGLAVAYEQYF
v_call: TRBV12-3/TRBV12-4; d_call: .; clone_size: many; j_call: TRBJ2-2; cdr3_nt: TGTGCCAGCAGTCCCTACGCAGGTACCGGGGAGCTGTTTTTT; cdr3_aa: CASSPYAGTGELFF
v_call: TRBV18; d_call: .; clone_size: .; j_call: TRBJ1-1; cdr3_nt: TGTGCCAGCTCACTCTCTACTACAATGAACACTGAAGCTTTCTTT; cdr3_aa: CASSLSTTMNTEAFF
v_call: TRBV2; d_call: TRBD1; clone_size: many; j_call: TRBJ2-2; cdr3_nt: TGTGCCAGAGGGGACAGGGGAGGCACCGGGGAGCTGTTTTTT; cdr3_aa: CARGDRGGTGELFF
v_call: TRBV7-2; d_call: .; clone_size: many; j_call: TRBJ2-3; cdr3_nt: TGTGCCAGCAGCCTAGGAGTGGGCACAGATACGCAGTATTTT; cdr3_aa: CASSLGVGTDTQYF
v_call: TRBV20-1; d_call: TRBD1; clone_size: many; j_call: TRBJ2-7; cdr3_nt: TGCAGTGCTAGCCGGACTCCGGGACAGGGGAAGAACGAGCAGTACTTC; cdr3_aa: CSASRTPGQGKNEQYF
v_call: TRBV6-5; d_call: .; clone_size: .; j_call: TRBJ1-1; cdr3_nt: TGTGCCAGCAGCTTAAGGGGGAACACTGAAGCTTTCTTT; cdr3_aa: CASSLRGNTEAFF
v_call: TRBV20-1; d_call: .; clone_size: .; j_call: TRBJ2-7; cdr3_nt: TGCAGTGCTCGCAGGAGGGGCGTATACGAGCAGTACTTC; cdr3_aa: CSARRRGVYEQYF
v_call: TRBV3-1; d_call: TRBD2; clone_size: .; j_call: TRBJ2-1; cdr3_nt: TGTGCCAGCAGCCATGCGGCTAGCGGGGGCAATGAGCAGTTCTTC; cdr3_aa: CASSHAASGGNEQFF
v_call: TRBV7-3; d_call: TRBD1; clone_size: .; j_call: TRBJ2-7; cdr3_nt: TGTGCCAGCAGCCTCACAGGGGACTCCTACGAGCAGTACTTC; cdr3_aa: CASSLTGDSYEQYF
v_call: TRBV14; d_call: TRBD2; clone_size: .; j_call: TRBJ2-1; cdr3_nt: TGTGGCAGCAGCTCTTTGACTAGCGGGAGGGGTCTGCGTGAGCAGTTCTTC; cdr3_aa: CGSSSLTSGRGLREQFF
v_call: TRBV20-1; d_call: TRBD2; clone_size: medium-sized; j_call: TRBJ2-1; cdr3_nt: TGCAGTGCTCCACCCCGACCGGGACTAGCGGGATTTGAGCAGTTCTTC; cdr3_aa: CSAPPRPGLAGFEQFF
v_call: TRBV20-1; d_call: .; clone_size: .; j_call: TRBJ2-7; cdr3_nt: TGCAGTGCTAGTCGAGGCGAGGGCTACGAGCAGTACTTC; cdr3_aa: CSASRGEGYEQYF
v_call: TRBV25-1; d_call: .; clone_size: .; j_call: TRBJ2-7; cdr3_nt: TGTGCCAGCAGTGGTAAGGGTCTGGGCTCCTACGAGCAGTACTTC; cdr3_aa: CASSGKGLGSYEQYF